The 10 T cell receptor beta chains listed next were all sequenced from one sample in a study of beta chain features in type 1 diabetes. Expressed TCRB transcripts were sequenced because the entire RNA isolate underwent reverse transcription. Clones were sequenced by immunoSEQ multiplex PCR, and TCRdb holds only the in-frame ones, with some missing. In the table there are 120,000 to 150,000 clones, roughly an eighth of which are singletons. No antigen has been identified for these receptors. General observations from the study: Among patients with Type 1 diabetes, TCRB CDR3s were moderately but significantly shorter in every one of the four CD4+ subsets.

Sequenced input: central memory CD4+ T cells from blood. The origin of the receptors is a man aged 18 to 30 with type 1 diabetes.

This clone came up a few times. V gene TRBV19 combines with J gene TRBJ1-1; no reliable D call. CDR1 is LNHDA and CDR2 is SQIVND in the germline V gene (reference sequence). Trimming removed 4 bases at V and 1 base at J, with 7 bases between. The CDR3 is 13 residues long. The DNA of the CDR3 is TGTGCCAGTAGTAGTGTTGGGAACACTGAAGCTTTCTTT. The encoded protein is CASSSVGNTEAFF.

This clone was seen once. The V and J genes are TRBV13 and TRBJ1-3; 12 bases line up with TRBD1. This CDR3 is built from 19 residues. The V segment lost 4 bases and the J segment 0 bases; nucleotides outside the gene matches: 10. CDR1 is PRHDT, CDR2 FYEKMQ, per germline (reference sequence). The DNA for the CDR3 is TGTGCCAGCAGCTACCGGGACAGGGGGCTTGGTGGCTCTGGAAACACCATATATTTT. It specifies CASSYRDRGLGGSGNTIYF.

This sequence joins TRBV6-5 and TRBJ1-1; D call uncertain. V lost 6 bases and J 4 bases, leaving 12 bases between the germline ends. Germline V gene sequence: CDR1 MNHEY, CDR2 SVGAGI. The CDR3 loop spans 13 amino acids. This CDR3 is CASRMDGTTEAFF. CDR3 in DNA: TGTGCCAGCAGAATGGACGGAACCACTGAAGCTTTCTTT.

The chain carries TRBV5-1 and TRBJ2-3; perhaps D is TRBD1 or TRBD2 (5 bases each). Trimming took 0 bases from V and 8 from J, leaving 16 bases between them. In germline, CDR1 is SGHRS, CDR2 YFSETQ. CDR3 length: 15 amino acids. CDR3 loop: CASSLAGSLGGTQYF. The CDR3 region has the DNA TGCGCCAGCAGCTTGGCCGGCAGCCTTGGGGGTACGCAGTATTTT.

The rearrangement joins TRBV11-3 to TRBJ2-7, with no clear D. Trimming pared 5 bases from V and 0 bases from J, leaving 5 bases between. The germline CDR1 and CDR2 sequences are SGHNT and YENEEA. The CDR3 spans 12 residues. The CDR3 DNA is TGTGCCAGCAGCGCAAGCTCCTACGAGCAGTACTTC. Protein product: CASSASSYEQYF.

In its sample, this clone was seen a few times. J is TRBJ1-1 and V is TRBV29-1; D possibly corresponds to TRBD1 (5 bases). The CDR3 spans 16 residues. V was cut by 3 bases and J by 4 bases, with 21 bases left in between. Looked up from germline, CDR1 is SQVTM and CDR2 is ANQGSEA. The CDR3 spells CSVEAAAGLWGTEAFF. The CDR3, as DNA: TGCAGCGTTGAGGCTGCGGCAGGGCTTTGGGGCACTGAAGCTTTCTTT.

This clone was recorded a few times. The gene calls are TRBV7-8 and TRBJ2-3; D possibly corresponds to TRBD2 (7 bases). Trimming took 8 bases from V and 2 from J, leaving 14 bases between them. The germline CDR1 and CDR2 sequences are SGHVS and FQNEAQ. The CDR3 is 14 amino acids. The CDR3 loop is CASPRGAPTDTQYF. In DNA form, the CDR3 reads TGTGCCAGCCCTCGGGGGGCTCCCACAGATACGCAGTATTTT.

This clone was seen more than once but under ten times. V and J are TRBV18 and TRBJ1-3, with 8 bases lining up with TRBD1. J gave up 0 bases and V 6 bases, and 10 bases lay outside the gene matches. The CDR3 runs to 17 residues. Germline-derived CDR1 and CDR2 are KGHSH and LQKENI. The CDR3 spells CASSRRTGTNSGNTIYF. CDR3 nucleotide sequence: TGTGCCAGCTCCCGGCGGACAGGGACTAACTCTGGAAACACCATATATTTT.

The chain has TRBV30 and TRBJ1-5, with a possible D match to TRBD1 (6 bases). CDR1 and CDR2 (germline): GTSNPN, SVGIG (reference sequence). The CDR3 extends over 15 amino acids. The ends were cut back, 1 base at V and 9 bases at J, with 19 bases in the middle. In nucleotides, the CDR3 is TGTGCCTGGAGTGCGTCCAGGGGAGGGGTAGGGCCCCAGCATTTT. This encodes CAWSASRGGVGPQHF.

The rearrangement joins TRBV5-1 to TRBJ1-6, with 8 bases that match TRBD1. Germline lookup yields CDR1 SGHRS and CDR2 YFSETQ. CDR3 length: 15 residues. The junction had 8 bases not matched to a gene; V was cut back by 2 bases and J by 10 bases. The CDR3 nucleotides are TGCGCCAGCAGCTTCCGGACAGGGAAGGGGTCACCCCTCCACTTT. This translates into CASSFRTGKGSPLHF.